This entry is about one T cell receptor beta chain. The sample belongs to a study of blood T cell repertoires in COVID-19. Using immunoSEQ multiplex PCR, the repertoire was profiled, and TCRdb retains in-frame clones only, with some absent. The data contain 180,000 or so clones, approximately 79% of them seen just once; the ten biggest clones take up about 13%. The V gene lost 5 bases and the J gene lost 0 bases, with 19 bases spanning the gap. The CDR3 runs 18 residues. Germline V gene sequence: CDR1 MNHEY, CDR2 SMNVEV (reference sequence). This sequence joins TRBV27 and TRBJ1-4; tentatively, D is TRBD1 (5 bases). The TCR was taken from a man aged 50 or older who had recovered from COVID-19. The sequenced material came from peripheral blood. The CDR3 is CASSPKLQEIATNEKLFF. CDR3 bases: TGTGCCAGCAGTCCCAAGTTACAGGAGATTGCAACTAATGAAAAACTGTTTTTT.